The 21 T cell receptor beta chains given below trace back to one sample, sequenced in a study of cytomegalovirus exposure and HLA in healthy donors. The primer mix had 60 Vbeta and 13 Jbeta primers. TCRdb keeps only in-frame clones here, not all; method: immunoSEQ multiplex PCR. Here the sample spans approximately 160,000 clones, about 73% being singletons. The sequencing sample was made of PBMCs. These receptors originate from a woman aged 45-65 years in good health and CMV-seropositive.

The rearrangement uses TRBV9 and TRBJ1-2, with D perhaps matching TRBD1 (5 bases). With 0 bases removed from V and 4 bases from J, the gap between germline ends came to 7 bases. The CDR3 is 13 residues long. Germline values: CDR1 SGDLS, CDR2 YYNGEE. The CDR3 loop is CASSVGQSYGYTF. CDR3 DNA: TGTGCCAGCAGCGTAGGACAGAGCTATGGCTACACCTTC.

The V call is TRBV10-3, the J call TRBJ1-1; D possibly corresponds to TRBD1 (6 bases). CDR1 is ENHRY and CDR2 is SYGVKD in the germline V gene. The CDR3 has 12 amino acids. V lost 1 base, J lost 8 bases, and 8 bases lay in between. The CDR3 DNA reads TGTGCCATCAGTGAGTTCGGGACAGAAGCTTTCTTT. Its translation is CAISEFGTEAFF.

The sample holds a few counts of this clone. This chain uses TRBV7-8 with TRBJ2-2; 7 bases are shared with TRBD2. V was clipped by 5 bases and J by 7 bases; unmatched bases: 4. Looked up from germline, CDR1 is SGHVS and CDR2 is FQNEAQ. CDR3 length equals 13 residues. CDR3 amino acids: CASSRGVNGELFF. The CDR3 nucleotides read TGTGCCAGCAGCCGGGGGGTTAACGGGGAGCTGTTTTTT.

This chain links TRBV6-5 with TRBJ1-4; TRBD1 might be the D (6 bases). The CDR3 covers 13 residues. V gave up 6 bases and J gave up 7 bases, with 12 bases separating them. CDR1 and CDR2 from the germline V gene are MNHEY and SVGAGI. Here the CDR3 DNA reads TGTGCCAGCAGGGGGGGGCGTCGTGAAAAACTGTTTTTT. Translating gives CASRGGRREKLFF.

The V and J genes are TRBV6-5 and TRBJ1-5, with TRBD1 matching over 7 bases. This CDR3 contains 13 residues. V lost 2 bases to trimming and J lost 5 bases; unmatched junction nucleotides: 0. Germline V gene sequence: CDR1 MNHEY, CDR2 SVGAGI. CDR3: CASSYDRDQPQHF. The CDR3 region has the DNA TGTGCCAGCAGTTACGACAGGGATCAGCCCCAGCATTTT.

This clone was counted once. This chain joins TRBV10-1 and TRBJ2-2; TRBD1 matches 9 bases. The germline V gene encodes CDR1 WNHNN and CDR2 SYGVQD (reference sequence). V was clipped by 6 bases and J by 1 base; unmatched bases: 0. This CDR3 comprises 14 residues. In DNA form, the CDR3 reads TGCGCCAGCAGGGGACAGGGGAACACCGGGGAGCTGTTTTTT. Translating it yields CASRGQGNTGELFF.

As DNA, the CDR3 is TGCGCCAGCAGCCGGACAGGGGCGCAAGAGACCCAGTACTTC. Amino acids: CASSRTGAQETQYF. This chain connects TRBV5-1 to TRBJ2-5; 9 bases align to TRBD1. The V gene's germline CDR1 is SGHRS and CDR2 YFSETQ. The CDR3 contains 14 residues. The J segment lost 2 bases and the V segment lost 4 bases, leaving 3 bases of the junction unmatched.

The chain recombines TRBV7-9 with TRBJ2-5; D perhaps matches TRBD2 (5 bases). The germline V and J ends were trimmed by 5 bases and 4 bases, with 11 bases remaining between them. CDR1 and CDR2 (germline): SEHNR, FQNEAQ (reference sequence). The CDR3 runs 13 residues. In DNA form, the CDR3 reads TGTGCCAGCAGCGGGAGCTCACGAGAGACCCAGTACTTC. Its translation is CASSGSSRETQYF.

This clone appeared a single time. J is TRBJ2-6 and V is TRBV7-6; D is uncertain. This CDR3 comprises 16 residues. Germline lookup yields CDR1 SGHVS and CDR2 FNYEAQ. V lost 0 bases and J 0 bases, leaving 6 bases between the germline ends. The CDR3 here is CASSLALGSGANVLTF. The CDR3 DNA reads as TGTGCCAGCAGCTTAGCGCTCGGCTCTGGGGCCAACGTCCTGACTTTC.

This chain links TRBV6-1 with TRBJ2-3; D possibly corresponds to TRBD2 (6 bases). Trimming took 0 bases from V and 6 from J, leaving 13 bases between them. Germline V CDR1 and CDR2: MNHNS, SASEGT. The CDR3 totals 15 residues. The CDR3 reads CASSEAGLAGDTQYF. The CDR3 region has the DNA TGTGCCAGCAGTGAAGCAGGCCTGGCGGGGGATACGCAGTATTTT.

This chain joins TRBV6-1 and TRBJ1-1; possibly TRBD1 for D (5 bases). The CDR3 totals 13 residues. V was shortened by 2 bases and J by 6 bases, with 10 bases between the two germline ends. CDR1 is MNHNS and CDR2 is SASEGT in the germline V gene. The CDR3 is CASSEWQGAEAFF. The CDR3 region has the DNA TGTGCCAGCAGTGAATGGCAGGGCGCTGAAGCTTTCTTT.

This clone appeared a single time. The chain joins TRBV19 to TRBJ1-2; D possibly corresponds to TRBD1 (6 bases). The germline V gene encodes CDR1 LNHDA and CDR2 SQIVND (reference sequence). V gave up 5 bases and J gave up 7 bases, with 14 bases separating them. The CDR3 consists of 13 residues. The CDR3 nucleotides are TGTGCCAGTAGTTCCCAGGGGCACGCTGGCTACACCTTC. Translation gives CASSSQGHAGYTF.

The CDR3 here is CASSLAGAQETQYF. The CDR3 nucleotides read TGTGCCAGCAGCTTAGCAGGGGCCCAAGAGACCCAGTACTTC. The chain uses TRBV5-6 and TRBJ2-5, with a possible D match to TRBD1 (6 bases). There are 14 residues in the CDR3. CDR1 and CDR2 (germline): SGHDT, YYEEEE. V shed 2 bases and J shed 1 base, with 9 bases lying between them.

V is TRBV5-1 and J is TRBJ1-5, with 7 bases matching TRBD1. With V trimmed by 5 bases and J by 2 bases, 7 bases remained unmatched. Germline-derived CDR1 and CDR2 are SGHRS and YFSETQ. There are 15 residues in the CDR3. CDR3 bases: TGCGCCAGCAGTCTAGGGGGCGTGGGCAATCAGCCCCAGCATTTT. It specifies CASSLGGVGNQPQHF.

This clone was detected a few times. Possible read error: a much larger clone is one base away. This chain connects TRBV7-2 to TRBJ2-1; D remains ambiguous. The CDR3 loop spans 15 amino acids. With 1 base removed from V and 0 bases from J, the gap between germline ends came to 7 bases. Per the germline V gene, CDR1 is SGHTA and CDR2 is FQGNSA. This CDR3 reads CASSLESSSYNEQFF. The CDR3 DNA reads as TGTGCCAGCAGCTTAGAATCCAGCTCCTACAATGAGCAGTTCTTC.

This chain links TRBV2 with TRBJ1-3; TRBD1 matches 9 bases. Germline lookup yields CDR1 SNHLY and CDR2 FYNNEI. CDR3 size: 16 residues. V shed 7 bases, J shed 0 bases, and the junction held 7 bases outside the gene matches. CDR3 in DNA: TGTGCCAGCAAAGGGACAGGGCAAATCTCTGGAAACACCATATATTTT. Its translation is CASKGTGQISGNTIYF.

This chain joins TRBV21-1 and TRBJ1-2; TRBD1 is the table's D call, not checked against the DNA. TRBV21-1 constitutes a pseudogene. This CDR3 is built from 14 residues. The CDR3 DNA reads TGTGCCAGCAGCAAAGTAACAGGGCCCTATGGCTACACCTTC. Translated, it gives CASSKVTGPYGYTF.

This chain links TRBV4-2 with TRBJ2-1; 8 bases fit TRBD2. V dropped 0 bases and J dropped 6; count of bases not matched to a gene: 4. CDR1 is LGHNA and CDR2 is YNFKEQ in the germline V gene. The CDR3 runs 15 residues. CDR3 region: CASSQEAGVSNEQFF. CDR3 DNA: TGTGCCAGCAGCCAAGAAGCGGGGGTATCCAATGAGCAGTTCTTC.

The genes are TRBV6-5 and TRBJ1-5; 9 bases match TRBD1. CDR1 and CDR2 from the germline V gene are MNHEY and SVGAGI. The V segment lost 6 bases and the J segment 5 bases; nucleotides outside the gene matches: 5. The CDR3 is 14 amino acids. The CDR3 is CASRPTGGYQPQHF. CDR3 in DNA: TGTGCCAGCAGACCAACAGGGGGCTATCAGCCCCAGCATTTT.

This sequence joins TRBV6-1 and TRBJ1-5; D remains ambiguous. Germline V gene sequence: CDR1 MNHNS, CDR2 SASEGT. The ends were cut back, 2 bases at V and 7 bases at J, with 12 bases in the middle. This CDR3 contains 14 residues. In DNA form, the CDR3 reads TGTGCCAGCAGTGAATCGGCAGCGGGGCAGCCCCAGCATTTT. It translates to CASSESAAGQPQHF.

This clone turned up a few times. V is TRBV6-5 and J is TRBJ1-2, with a tentative D call TRBD1 (6 bases). V was shortened by 6 bases and J by 4 bases, with 18 bases between the two germline ends. The CDR3 contains 15 residues. CDR1 MNHEY and CDR2 SVGAGI come from the germline V gene. CDR3 region: CASSRDTGPSYGYTF. The CDR3 nucleotides read TGTGCCAGCAGCAGGGACACCGGGCCGTCCTATGGCTACACCTTC.